This T cell receptor (beta chain) appears in the sequencing data of a study of T-cell memory formation after mild COVID-19. Between the trimmed V and J ends, which lost 5 bases and 4 bases, there was a span of 10 bases. Germline-derived CDR1 and CDR2 are SGHRS and YFSETQ. The CDR3 is 13 amino acids. Study observations and caveats: The pre-infection memory compartment contained some responding clones, suggesting cross-reactive memory joined. In second-wave clones peaking day 37, SARS-CoV-2 specificity remained unconfirmed. Mainly CM and EM harbored the contracting CD4+ clones; mainly EMRA harbored the CD8+ ones. Clones contracting across day 15 to 85 had a balanced CD4/CD8 profile; later expanding clones leaned CD4+.

As to this clonotype: The antigen is undetermined.

TCRdb redid the calling of the 5' RACE reads with MiXCR, one entry per CDR3 protein. The sample yields some 450,000 distinct CDR3 sequences, roughly 18% seen once. This chain connects TRBV5-1 to TRBJ2-1; D ambiguous. Sequencing input: PBMCs or a T cell subset sorted from them (not recorded which). The sequence was obtained from a man aged 18 to 30 who had mild COVID-19 (a few samples of this study predate the infection). Cell type and time point are not known. CDR3 protein: CASSPQIYNEQFF. The CDR3 nucleotides are TGCGCCAGCAGTCCCCAGATATACAATGAGCAGTTCTTC.